Presented here are 23 T cell receptor beta chains from one specimen sequenced in a study of cytomegalovirus exposure and HLA in healthy donors (dated by TCRdb to the late 2010s). The receptor library was made with the immunoSEQ multiplex PCR assay. The multiplex PCR relied on a mix of 60 forward primers for TCR Vbeta segments and 13 reverse primers for TCR Jbeta segments. TCRdb carries this immuneACCESS record with in-frame sequences only. Its versions omit some clonotypes, under half of them owing to an unresolved V gene in the studies checked, with the rest unexplained. The sample data list approximately 150,000 clones, and 64% of these were observed just once. The ten largest clones take up about 2.9% of the sample. The sample comprised PBMCs. The receptors stem from a woman in her twenties or thirties in good health and CMV-seropositive.

The chain links TRBV25-1 to TRBJ1-1, with TRBD1 identical over 9 bases. The ends lost 4 bases at V and 4 bases at J; junction bases unmatched: 4. This CDR3 has 14 residues. Germline V gene data show CDR1 as MGHDK and CDR2 as SYGVNS. In DNA, the CDR3 is TGTGCCAGCAGTGTTACAGGGGGCATCACTGAAGCTTTCTTT. Translation gives CASSVTGGITEAFF.

The V and J genes are TRBV10-3 and TRBJ2-5; 7 bases are a match to TRBD2. CDR1 is ENHRY, CDR2 SYGVKD, per germline. Trimming at V came to 1 base and at J to 4 bases, leaving 9 bases not matched to a gene. This CDR3 has 16 residues. For the CDR3, the DNA is TGTGCCATCAGTGAGTTCCCCCTAGCGGATGGAGAGACCCAGTACTTC. Translated: CAISEFPLADGETQYF.

This clone was counted a single time. The chain joins TRBV5-4 to TRBJ1-6, with 8 bases lining up with TRBD1. Per the germline V gene, CDR1 is SGHNT and CDR2 is YYREEE (reference sequence). V was pared by 2 bases and J by 5 bases, with 3 bases of the junction left unmatched. The CDR3 covers 15 residues. CDR3 DNA sequence: TGTGCCAGCAGCTTCAGCAGGGGGCATAATTCACCCCTCCACTTT. This translates into CASSFSRGHNSPLHF.

The V call is TRBV13, the J call TRBJ2-7, with TRBD2 matching over 8 bases. In germline, CDR1 is PRHDT, CDR2 FYEKMQ (reference sequence). V was pared by 0 bases and J by 4 bases, with 2 bases of the junction left unmatched. The CDR3 covers 14 residues. Written as DNA, the CDR3 is TGTGCCAGCAGCTTAGGGACTAGCGTTTACGAGCAGTACTTC. Amino acid sequence: CASSLGTSVYEQYF.

The rearrangement links TRBV9 to TRBJ1-2; maybe TRBD1 (5 bases). Trimming took 0 bases from V and 6 from J, leaving 18 bases between them. The CDR3 sequence is 16 residues long. From germline, CDR1 is SGDLS and CDR2 YYNGEE. CDR3 amino acids: CASSVVSIVGGNGYTF. The CDR3 coding sequence is TGTGCCAGCAGCGTAGTATCTATAGTGGGGGGGAATGGCTACACCTTC.

The chain combines TRBV7-7 with TRBJ2-2; tentative D call: TRBD1 (5 bases). V lost 5 bases, J lost 6 bases, and 16 bases lay in between. The length of the CDR3 is 15 residues. Germline assignment: CDR1 SSHAT and CDR2 FNYEAQ (reference sequence). The CDR3 coding sequence is TGTGCCAGCAGCCATACAGGATTTGGTCCCGGGGAGCTGTTTTTT. Translated: CASSHTGFGPGELFF. Full variable domain (missing parts from reference TRBV7-7 and TRBJ2-2): GAGVSQSPRYKVTKRGQDVTLRCDPISSHATLYWYQQALGQGPEFLTYFNYEAQPDKSGLPSDRFSAERPEGSISTLTIQRTEQRDSAMYRCASSHTGFGPGELFFGEGSRLTVL.

The V and J genes are TRBV6-1 and TRBJ1-1; TRBD1 is a possible D gene (6 bases). CDR1 MNHNS and CDR2 SASEGT come from the germline V gene. The length of the CDR3 is 16 residues. V lost 4 bases to trimming and J lost 1 base, with 16 bases between them. The CDR3 protein is CASSVLFRGRNTEAFF. CDR3 nucleotide sequence: TGTGCCAGCAGTGTTTTGTTTAGGGGGAGGAACACTGAAGCTTTCTTT.

V gene TRBV28 combines with J gene TRBJ1-2; the match to TRBD1 covers 9 bases. The length of the CDR3 is 14 residues. J lost 7 bases, V lost 8 bases, and 11 bases had no gene match. Germline CDR1 reads MDHEN; CDR2 reads SYDVKM. CDR3 coding DNA: TGTGCCAGCGGCCAATTTCAGGACAGGGGTGGCTACACCTTC. It codes for CASGQFQDRGGYTF.

This chain connects TRBV27 to TRBJ1-1; D is unresolved. V lost 5 bases to trimming and J lost 5 bases, with 9 bases between them. Germline V gene data show CDR1 as MNHEY and CDR2 as SMNVEV (reference sequence). The CDR3 consists of 12 residues. CDR3 protein: CASSVRGTEAFF. The CDR3 coding sequence is TGTGCCAGCAGTGTACGGGGAACTGAAGCTTTCTTT.

The V call is TRBV9, the J call TRBJ2-5, with 7 bases identical to TRBD2. Germline V gene sequence: CDR1 SGDLS, CDR2 YYNGEE. V gave up 4 bases and J gave up 1 base; unmatched junction bases: 13. The CDR3 has 17 amino acids. The CDR3 DNA follows: TGTGCCAGCAGCAATCCTCGAGGCGGGGGTCCCCAAGAGACCCAGTACTTC. Translation gives CASSNPRGGGPQETQYF.

This chain links TRBV18 with TRBJ2-3; D is perhaps TRBD1 (6 bases). CDR3 length: 18 residues. CDR1 KGHSH and CDR2 LQKENI come from the germline V gene. V lost 8 bases and J lost 2, with 26 bases in between. The CDR3 region is CASRPGTTGGRDTDTQYF. The CDR3 region has the DNA TGTGCCAGCCGTCCCGGGACAACGGGTGGACGGGACACAGATACGCAGTATTTT.

This rearrangement joins TRBV27 to TRBJ1-2; perhaps TRBD1 as D (5 bases). With 8 bases removed from V and 6 bases from J, the gap between germline ends came to 10 bases. Germline CDR1 and CDR2: MNHEY and SMNVEV (reference sequence). This CDR3 has 11 residues. The CDR3 DNA reads as TGTGCCAGCTGGGGGGGGAATGGCTACACCTTC. Translated, it gives CASWGGNGYTF.

The genes are TRBV11-2 and TRBJ1-5; D uncertain. The V gene's germline CDR1 is SGHAT and CDR2 FQNNGV. The CDR3 is made up of 15 amino acids. Trimming pared 5 bases from V and 0 bases from J, leaving 11 bases between. This chain's CDR3 is CASSQAGLSNQPQHF. The CDR3 DNA sequence: TGTGCCAGCAGCCAGGCCGGTCTTAGCAATCAGCCCCAGCATTTT.

The genes are TRBV9 and TRBJ2-1, with D possibly TRBD2 on 6 matching bases. This CDR3 is 15 amino acids long. Trimming took off 4 bases at V and 0 bases at J, with 11 bases between the two ends. Germline assignment: CDR1 SGDLS and CDR2 YYNGEE. CDR3 bases: TGTGCCAGCAGCCGCACGGGGGACTCCTACAATGAGCAGTTCTTC. Translated: CASSRTGDSYNEQFF.

This clone was observed a handful of times. The genes are TRBV5-4 and TRBJ2-1; no clear D. The germline gives CDR1 SGHNT, CDR2 YYREEE (reference sequence). There are 15 residues in the CDR3. Trimming left V 1 base short and J 9 bases short, with 17 bases between. The CDR3 DNA reads TGTGCCAGCAGCTTGCCGCCCCTAGAATCTGGTGAGCAGTTCTTC. The encoded protein is CASSLPPLESGEQFF.

The chain is built from TRBV11-2 and TRBJ1-1, with 8 nucleotides matching TRBD1. Trimming removed 5 bases from V and 3 bases from J; junction bases left unmatched: 17. The germline V gene has CDR1 SGHAT and CDR2 FQNNGV. This CDR3 region has 18 residues. The DNA for the CDR3 is TGTGCCAGCAGCCCGTGGGGCAGGGGGCGTCCTGGGGACACTGAAGCTTTCTTT. Its protein is CASSPWGRGRPGDTEAFF.

V usage is TRBV6-5 and J usage is TRBJ1-3; D not certain. Germline assignment: CDR1 MNHEY and CDR2 SVGAGI. V gave up 8 bases and J gave up 6 bases, with 17 bases separating them. The CDR3 is 14 amino acids. Here the CDR3 reads CASPCGDETNTIYF. As DNA, the CDR3 is TGTGCCAGCCCCTGTGGAGACGAGACAAACACCATATATTTT.

The chain is built from TRBV21-1 and TRBJ2-7; TRBD2 is taken as the D call from the table, unchecked against the DNA. TRBV21-1 is noted as a pseudogene. The CDR3 loop spans 14 amino acids. The CDR3 bases are TGTGCCAGCACAATAGGGAGCGCCGGGAGGGAGCAGTACTTC. Its protein is CASTIGSAGREQYF.

Written as DNA, the CDR3 is TGTGCCATCAGTGAGTCGGGCGGGGTTCGGTATGGCTACACCTTC. Translating it yields CAISESGGVRYGYTF. The V gene is TRBV10-3, the J gene TRBJ1-2; D ambiguous. Germline CDR1 is ENHRY and CDR2 is SYGVKD. The CDR3 is 15 residues long. Trimming removed 0 bases at V and 5 bases at J, with 13 bases between.

This rearrangement joins TRBV29-1 to TRBJ1-1; no clear D gene. CDR3 length equals 13 residues. Germline V lookup: CDR1 SQVTM, CDR2 ANQGSEA. V was pared by 5 bases and J by 0 bases, with 10 bases between. CDR3 coding DNA: TGCAGCGTTCAGGAAAATTTGAACACTGAAGCTTTCTTT. As protein: CSVQENLNTEAFF.

The chain uses TRBV19 and TRBJ1-1; 7 nucleotides line up with TRBD1. There are 15 residues in the CDR3. Germline V gene lookup returns CDR1 LNHDA and CDR2 SQIVND (reference sequence). V lost 2 bases to trimming and J lost 4 bases; unmatched junction nucleotides: 7. The CDR3 loop is CASSIMSAGGTEAFF. Written as DNA, the CDR3 is TGTGCCAGTAGTATAATGTCTGCAGGGGGCACTGAAGCTTTCTTT.

The J gene is TRBJ2-3, the V gene TRBV27; 9 bases are shared with TRBD1. The CDR3 consists of 16 residues. CDR1 and CDR2 (germline): MNHEY, SMNVEV (reference sequence). Losses at the gene ends were 5 bases for V and 4 bases for J; bases not matched to a gene: 10. The CDR3 nucleotides read TGTGCCAGCAGTCCGTATAGGGACAGGGCACCAGATACGCAGTATTTT. This codes for CASSPYRDRAPDTQYF.

The V call is TRBV15, the J call TRBJ2-5, with D perhaps TRBD2 (6 bases). Germline loops: CDR1 LNHNV, CDR2 YYDKDF (reference sequence). V was cut by 9 bases and J by 8 bases, with 13 bases left in between. The CDR3 runs to 11 residues. For the CDR3, the DNA is TGTGCCACTTCATCAGCGGGTACCCAGTACTTC. It encodes CATSSAGTQYF.